The source of this T cell receptor (beta chain) is a study of T cell changes during pregnancy in multiple sclerosis. Repertoires were generated with immunoSEQ multiplex PCR, while TCRdb's copy carries only in-frame clones and drops some. The repertoire has 65,000 to 90,000 clones, around 93% of them found once; the top ten carry around 3.4%. Trimming at V came to 4 bases and at J to 6 bases, leaving 4 bases not matched to a gene. The CDR3 has 13 residues. CDR1 is SQVTM, CDR2 ANQGSEA, per germline. The sample in question was PBMCs, obtained in the first trimester of pregnancy. This clonotype originated in a female donor in good health, serving as a control in a pregnancy study. Some clones in this sample may be carry-over from other donors' samples. The J gene is TRBJ2-1, the V gene TRBV29-1; 9 bases match TRBD2. For the CDR3, the DNA is TGCAGCGTTGGAGTACTAGCGGGCAATGAGCAGTTCTTC. This sequence encodes CSVGVLAGNEQFF.